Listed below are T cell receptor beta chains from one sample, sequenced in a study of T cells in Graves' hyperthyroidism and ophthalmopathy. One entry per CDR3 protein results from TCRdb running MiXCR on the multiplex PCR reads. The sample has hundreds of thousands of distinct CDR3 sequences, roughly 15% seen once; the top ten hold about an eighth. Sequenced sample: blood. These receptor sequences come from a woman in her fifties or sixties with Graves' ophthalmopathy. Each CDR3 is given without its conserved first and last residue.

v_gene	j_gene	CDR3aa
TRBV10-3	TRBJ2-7	AISEGHGGEQY
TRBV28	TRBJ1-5	ASSLNGLSQPQH
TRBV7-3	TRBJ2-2	ASSSASGTGELS
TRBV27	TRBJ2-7	ASKQGYEQY
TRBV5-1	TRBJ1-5	ASSLADSQPQH
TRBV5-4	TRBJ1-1	ASRTVPSNTEAF
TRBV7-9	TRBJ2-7	ASTEGNEQY
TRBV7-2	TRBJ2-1	ASRPFSGMNNEQF
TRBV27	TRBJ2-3	ASSPRTGFTDTQY
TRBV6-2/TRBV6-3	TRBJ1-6	ASSYVTSYNSPLH
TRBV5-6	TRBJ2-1	ASSLAPSGPWTSEQF
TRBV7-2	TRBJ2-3	ASKGRDISTDTQY
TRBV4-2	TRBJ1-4	ASSQDGQGLNEKLF
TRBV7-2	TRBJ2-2	ASSLDRGSTGELF
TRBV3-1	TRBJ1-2	ASSPVFGQGMGYGYT
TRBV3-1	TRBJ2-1	ASSRLGQYNEQF
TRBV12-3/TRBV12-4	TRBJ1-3	ASRDLKGGYGNTIY
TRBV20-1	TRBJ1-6	SARKGGNSPLH
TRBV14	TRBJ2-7	ASSVAASYEQY
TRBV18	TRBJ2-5	ASSPYGGPQETQY
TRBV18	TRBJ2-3	ASSPSGTSGMTERDTDTQY
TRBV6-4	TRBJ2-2	ASSEHGKGNTGELF
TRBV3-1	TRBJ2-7	ASSQDGDRGYEQY
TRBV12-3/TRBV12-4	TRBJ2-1	ASSLGQVRGNEQF
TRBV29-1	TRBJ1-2	SVEDRGNRARYGYT
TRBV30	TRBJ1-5	AWSMDPEGQPQH
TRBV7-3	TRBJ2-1	ASSLDPARRNEQF
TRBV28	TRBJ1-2	ASSYGTGGNGYT
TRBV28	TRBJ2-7	ASRDTTYEQY
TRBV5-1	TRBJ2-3	ASSVGTNTDTQY
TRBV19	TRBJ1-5	ASSMWPAPNQPQH
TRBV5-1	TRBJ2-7	ASSLQTSVSYEQY